This section outlines one T cell receptor beta chain sequence together with its context. Its antigen remains unknown. These data originate in a study of beta chain features in type 1 diabetes. Overall study: Patients looked much like healthy donors when it came to age, gender and cell yields. Study-level findings and limits: Patients and controls would share equally any PCR tilt toward shorter templates. Overrepresentation of cells with high TCR expression could result from cDNA sequencing. For Type 1 diabetes patients, all four CD4+ subsets carried TCRB CDR3s that were moderately but significantly shorter.

As every portion of the isolated RNA was reverse transcribed, the sequencing read expressed TCRB transcripts. Here immunoSEQ multiplex PCR was the method, and the copy in TCRdb shows in-frame clones only, minus some. The table includes a few hundred thousand clones, approximately 12% detected once. The V gene lost 1 base and the J gene lost 6 bases, with 16 bases spanning the gap. The CDR3 is made up of 16 amino acids. CDR1 and CDR2 (germline): MGHRA, YSYEKL. Purity exceeded 98% in all sorted populations. The rearrangement joins TRBV4-1 to TRBJ1-5, with D tentatively TRBD1 (5 bases). Sequenced sample: naive CD4+ T cells from blood. This receptor was obtained from a woman between 18 and 29 years old with type 1 diabetes. CDR3 amino acids: CASSQGRGGPPQPQHF. CDR3 sequence (DNA): TGCGCCAGCAGCCAAGGGCGGGGGGGACCACCTCAGCCCCAGCATTTT.